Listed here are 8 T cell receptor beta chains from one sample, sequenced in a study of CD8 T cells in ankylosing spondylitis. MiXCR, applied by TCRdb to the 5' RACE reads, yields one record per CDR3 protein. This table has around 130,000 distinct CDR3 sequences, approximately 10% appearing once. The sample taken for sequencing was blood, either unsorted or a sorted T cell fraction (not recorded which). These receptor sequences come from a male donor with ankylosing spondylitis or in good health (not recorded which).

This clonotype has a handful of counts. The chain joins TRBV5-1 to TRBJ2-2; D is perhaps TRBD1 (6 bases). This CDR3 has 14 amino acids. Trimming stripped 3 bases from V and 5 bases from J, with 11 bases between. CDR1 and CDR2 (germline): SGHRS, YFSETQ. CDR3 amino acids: CASSYLGATGELFF. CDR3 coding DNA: TGCGCCAGCAGCTATTTGGGGGCGACCGGGGAGCTGTTTTTT.

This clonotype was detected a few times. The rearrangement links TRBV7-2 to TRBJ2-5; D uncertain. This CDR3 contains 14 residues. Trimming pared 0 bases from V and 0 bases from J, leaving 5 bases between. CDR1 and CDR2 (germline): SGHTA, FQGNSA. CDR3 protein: CASSLARNQETQYF. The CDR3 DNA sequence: TGTGCCAGCAGCTTAGCCCGGAACCAAGAGACCCAGTACTTC.

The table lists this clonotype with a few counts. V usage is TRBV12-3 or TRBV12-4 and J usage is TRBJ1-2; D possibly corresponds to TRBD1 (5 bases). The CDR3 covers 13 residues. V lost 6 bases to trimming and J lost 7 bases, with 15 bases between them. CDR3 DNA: TGTGCCAGCAGGGGGACTGGTGAGGTTGGCTACACCTTC. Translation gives CASRGTGEVGYTF.

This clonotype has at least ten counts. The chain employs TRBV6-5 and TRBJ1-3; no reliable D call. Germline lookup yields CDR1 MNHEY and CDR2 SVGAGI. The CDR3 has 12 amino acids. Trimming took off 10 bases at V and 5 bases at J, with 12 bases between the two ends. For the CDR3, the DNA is TGTGCCACCGTTTCGACAAGAAACACCATATATTTT. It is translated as CATVSTRNTIYF.

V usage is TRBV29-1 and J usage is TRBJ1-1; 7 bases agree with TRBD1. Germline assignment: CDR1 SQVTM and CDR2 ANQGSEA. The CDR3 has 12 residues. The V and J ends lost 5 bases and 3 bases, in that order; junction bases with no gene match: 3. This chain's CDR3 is CSVYQGDTEAFF. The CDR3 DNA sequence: TGCAGCGTTTATCAGGGGGACACTGAAGCTTTCTTT.

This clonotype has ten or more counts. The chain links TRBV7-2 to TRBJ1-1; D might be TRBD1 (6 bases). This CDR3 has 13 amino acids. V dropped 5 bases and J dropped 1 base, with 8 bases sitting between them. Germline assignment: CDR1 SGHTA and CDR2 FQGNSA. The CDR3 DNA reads TGTGCCAGCAGCCCGGGACAGAACACTGAAGCTTTCTTT. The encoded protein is CASSPGQNTEAFF.

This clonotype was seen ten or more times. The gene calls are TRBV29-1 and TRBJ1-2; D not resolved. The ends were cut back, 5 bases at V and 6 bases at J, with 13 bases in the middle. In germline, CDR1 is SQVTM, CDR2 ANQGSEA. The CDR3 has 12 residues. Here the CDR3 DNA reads TGCAGCGTTCTAGAGGGCGATAATGGCTACACCTTC. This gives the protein CSVLEGDNGYTF.

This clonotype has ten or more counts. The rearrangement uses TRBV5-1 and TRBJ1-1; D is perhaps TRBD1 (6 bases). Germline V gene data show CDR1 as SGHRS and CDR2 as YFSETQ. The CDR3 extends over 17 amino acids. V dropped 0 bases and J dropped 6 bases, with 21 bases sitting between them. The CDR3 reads CASSLGDSRGRSSEAFF. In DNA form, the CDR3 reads TGCGCCAGCAGCTTGGGAGATTCCAGGGGACGGAGTTCTGAAGCTTTCTTT.